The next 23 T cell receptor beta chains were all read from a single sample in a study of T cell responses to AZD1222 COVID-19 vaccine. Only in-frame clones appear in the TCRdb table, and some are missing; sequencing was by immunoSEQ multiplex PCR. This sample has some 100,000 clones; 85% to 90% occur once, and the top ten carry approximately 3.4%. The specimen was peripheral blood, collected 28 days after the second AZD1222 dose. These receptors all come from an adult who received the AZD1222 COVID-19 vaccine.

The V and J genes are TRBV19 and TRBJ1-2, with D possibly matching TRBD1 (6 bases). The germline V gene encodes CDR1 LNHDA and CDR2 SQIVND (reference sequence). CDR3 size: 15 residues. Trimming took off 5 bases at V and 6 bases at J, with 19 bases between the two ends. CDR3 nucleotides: TGTGCCAGTAGTCAGACGTGGGGGGCAGGGGATGGCTACACCTTC. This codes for CASSQTWGAGDGYTF.

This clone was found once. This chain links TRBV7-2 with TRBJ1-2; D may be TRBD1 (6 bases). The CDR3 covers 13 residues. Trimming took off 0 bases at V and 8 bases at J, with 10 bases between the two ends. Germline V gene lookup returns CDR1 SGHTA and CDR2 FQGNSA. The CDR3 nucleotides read TGTGCCAGCAGCTTAGCGGGGGCGAAGGGCTACACCTTC. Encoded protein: CASSLAGAKGYTF. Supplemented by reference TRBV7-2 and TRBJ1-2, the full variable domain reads GAGVSQSPSNKVTEKGKDVELRCDPISGHTALYWYRQSLGQGLEFLIYFQGNSAPDKSGLPSDRFSAERTGGSVSTLTIQRTQQEDSAVYLCASSLAGAKGYTFGSGTRLTVV.

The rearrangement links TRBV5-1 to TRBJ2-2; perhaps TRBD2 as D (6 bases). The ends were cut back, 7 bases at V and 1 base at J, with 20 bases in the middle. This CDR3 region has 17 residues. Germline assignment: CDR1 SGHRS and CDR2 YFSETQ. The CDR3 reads CASGLQPTSRNTGELFF. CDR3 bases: TGCGCCAGCGGGCTCCAACCGACTAGTCGGAACACCGGGGAGCTGTTTTTT. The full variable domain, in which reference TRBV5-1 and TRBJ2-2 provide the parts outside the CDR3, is KAGVTQTPRYLIKTRGQQVTLSCSPISGHRSVSWYQQTPGQGLQFLFEYFSETQRNKGNFPGRFSGRQFSNSRSEMNVSTLELGDSALYLCASGLQPTSRNTGELFFGEGSRLTVL.

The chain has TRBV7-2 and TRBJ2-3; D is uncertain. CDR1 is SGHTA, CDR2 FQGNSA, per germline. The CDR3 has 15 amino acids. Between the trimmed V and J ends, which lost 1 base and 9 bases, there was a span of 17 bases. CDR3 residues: CASSLEGGLGKTQYF. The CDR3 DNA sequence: TGTGCCAGCAGCTTAGAAGGTGGTTTGGGGAAAACGCAGTATTTT.

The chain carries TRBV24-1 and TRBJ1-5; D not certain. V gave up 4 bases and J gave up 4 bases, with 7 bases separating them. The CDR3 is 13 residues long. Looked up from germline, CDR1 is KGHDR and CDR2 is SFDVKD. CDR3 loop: CATSERSNQPQHF. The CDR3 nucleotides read TGTGCCACCAGTGAAAGAAGTAATCAGCCCCAGCATTTT.

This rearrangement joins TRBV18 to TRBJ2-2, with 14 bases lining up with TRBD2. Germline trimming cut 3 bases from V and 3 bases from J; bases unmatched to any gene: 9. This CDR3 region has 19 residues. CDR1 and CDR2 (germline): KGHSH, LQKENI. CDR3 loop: CASSPPGLAGDLYTGELFF. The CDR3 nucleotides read TGTGCCAGCTCACCTCCGGGACTAGCGGGAGACCTTTACACCGGGGAGCTGTTTTTT.

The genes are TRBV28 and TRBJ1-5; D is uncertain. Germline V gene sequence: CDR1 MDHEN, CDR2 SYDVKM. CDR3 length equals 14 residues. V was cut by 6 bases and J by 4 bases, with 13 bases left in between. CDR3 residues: CASSELNGNQPQHF. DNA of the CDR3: TGTGCCAGCAGCGAATTAAACGGGAATCAGCCCCAGCATTTT.

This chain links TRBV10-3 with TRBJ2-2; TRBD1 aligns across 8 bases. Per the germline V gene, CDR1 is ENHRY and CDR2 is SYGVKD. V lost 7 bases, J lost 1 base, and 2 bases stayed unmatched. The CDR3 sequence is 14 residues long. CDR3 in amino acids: CAITGTGNTGELFF. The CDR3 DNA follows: TGTGCCATCACAGGGACAGGGAACACCGGGGAGCTGTTTTTT.

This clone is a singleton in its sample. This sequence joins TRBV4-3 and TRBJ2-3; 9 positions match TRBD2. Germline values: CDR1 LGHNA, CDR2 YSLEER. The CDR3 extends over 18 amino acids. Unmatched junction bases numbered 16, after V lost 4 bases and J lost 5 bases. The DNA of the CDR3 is TGCGCCAGCAGCCGAAGTGGGGCTAGCGGGGAGGGCGGAGATACGCAGTATTTT. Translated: CASSRSGASGEGGDTQYF.

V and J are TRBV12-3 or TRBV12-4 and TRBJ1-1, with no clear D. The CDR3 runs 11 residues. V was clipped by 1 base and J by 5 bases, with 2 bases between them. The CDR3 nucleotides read TGTGCCAGCAGTTTAGGAACTGAAGCTTTCTTT. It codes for CASSLGTEAFF.

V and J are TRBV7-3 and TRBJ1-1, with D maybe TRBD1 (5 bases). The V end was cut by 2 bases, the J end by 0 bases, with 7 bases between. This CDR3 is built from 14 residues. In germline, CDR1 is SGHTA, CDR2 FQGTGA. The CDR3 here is CASSLGTLNTEAFF. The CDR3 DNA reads TGTGCCAGCAGCTTAGGGACGTTGAACACTGAAGCTTTCTTT.

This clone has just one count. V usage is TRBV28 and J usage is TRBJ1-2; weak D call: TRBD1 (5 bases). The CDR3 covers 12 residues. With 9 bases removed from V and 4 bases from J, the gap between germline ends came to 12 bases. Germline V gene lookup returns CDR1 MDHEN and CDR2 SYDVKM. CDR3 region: CARDKPAYGYTF. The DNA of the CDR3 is TGTGCCAGGGACAAGCCCGCCTATGGCTACACCTTC.

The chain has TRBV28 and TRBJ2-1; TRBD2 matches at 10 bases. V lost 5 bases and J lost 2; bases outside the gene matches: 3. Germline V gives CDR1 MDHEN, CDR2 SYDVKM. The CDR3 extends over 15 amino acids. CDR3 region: CASSESGRAYNEQFF. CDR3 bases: TGTGCCAGCAGTGAGAGCGGGAGGGCCTACAATGAGCAGTTCTTC.

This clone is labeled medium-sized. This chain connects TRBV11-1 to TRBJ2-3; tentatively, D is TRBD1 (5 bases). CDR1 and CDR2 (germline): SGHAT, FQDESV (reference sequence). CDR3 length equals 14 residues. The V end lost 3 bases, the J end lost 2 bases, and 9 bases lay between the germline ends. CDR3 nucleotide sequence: TGTGCCAGCAGCTTTTTGACAGACACAGATACGCAGTATTTT. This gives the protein CASSFLTDTDTQYF.

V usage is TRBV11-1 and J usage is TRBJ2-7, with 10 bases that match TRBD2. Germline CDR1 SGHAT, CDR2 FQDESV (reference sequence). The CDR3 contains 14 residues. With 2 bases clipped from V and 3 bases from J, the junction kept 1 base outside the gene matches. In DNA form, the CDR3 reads TGTGCCAGCAGCTTAACTAGCGGGAACTACGAGCAGTACTTC. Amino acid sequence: CASSLTSGNYEQYF.

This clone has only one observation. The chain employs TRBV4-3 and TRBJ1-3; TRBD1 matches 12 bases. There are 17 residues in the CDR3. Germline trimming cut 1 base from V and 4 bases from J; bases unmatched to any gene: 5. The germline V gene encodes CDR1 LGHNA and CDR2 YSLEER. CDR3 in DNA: TGCGCCAGCAGCCAAGGGGGGACAGGGGGCGTGGGAAACACCATATATTTT. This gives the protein CASSQGGTGGVGNTIYF.

CDR3 bases: TGTGCCAGCAGCCCACCTAGGAGGCAAAATGAGCAGTTCTTC. Translating it yields CASSPPRRQNEQFF. This chain connects TRBV5-5 to TRBJ2-1; the D gene is possibly TRBD2 (5 bases). Germline assignment: CDR1 SGHKS and CDR2 YYEKEE (reference sequence). Deletions cut 4 bases from V and 7 bases from J, with 15 bases between. There are 14 residues in the CDR3.

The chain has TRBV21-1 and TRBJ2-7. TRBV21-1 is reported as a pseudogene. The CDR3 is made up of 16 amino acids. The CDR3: CASSSSSWATTYEQYF. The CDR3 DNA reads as TGTGCCAGCAGCAGCAGTAGCTGGGCAACCACCTACGAGCAGTACTTC.

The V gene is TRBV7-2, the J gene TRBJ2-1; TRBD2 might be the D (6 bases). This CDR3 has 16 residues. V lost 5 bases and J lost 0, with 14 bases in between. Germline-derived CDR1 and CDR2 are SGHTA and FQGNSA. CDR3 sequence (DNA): TGTGCCAGCAGCACTCTTCTCGGGAGCTCCTACAATGAGCAGTTCTTC. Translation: CASSTLLGSSYNEQFF.

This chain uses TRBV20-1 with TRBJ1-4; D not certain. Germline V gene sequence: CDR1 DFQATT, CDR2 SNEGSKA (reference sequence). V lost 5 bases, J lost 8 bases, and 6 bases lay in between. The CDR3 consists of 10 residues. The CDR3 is CSARSEKLFF. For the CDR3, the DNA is TGCAGTGCTCGTAGCGAAAAACTGTTTTTT.

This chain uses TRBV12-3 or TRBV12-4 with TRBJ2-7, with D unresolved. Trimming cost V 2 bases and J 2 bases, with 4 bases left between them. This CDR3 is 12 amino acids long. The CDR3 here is CASSLLTYEQYF. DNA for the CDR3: TGTGCCAGCAGTTTACTAACCTACGAGCAGTACTTC.

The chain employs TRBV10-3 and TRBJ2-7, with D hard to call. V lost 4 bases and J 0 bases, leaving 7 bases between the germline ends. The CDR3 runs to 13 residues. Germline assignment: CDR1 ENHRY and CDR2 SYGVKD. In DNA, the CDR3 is TGTGCCATCAGTGGCCCCAGCTCCTACGAGCAGTACTTC. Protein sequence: CAISGPSSYEQYF.

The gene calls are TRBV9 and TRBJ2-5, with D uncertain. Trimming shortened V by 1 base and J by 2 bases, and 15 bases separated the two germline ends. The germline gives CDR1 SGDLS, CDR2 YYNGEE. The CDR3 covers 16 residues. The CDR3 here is CASSVLIGSRQETQYF. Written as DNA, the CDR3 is TGTGCCAGCAGCGTATTGATAGGGTCCCGACAAGAGACCCAGTACTTC.